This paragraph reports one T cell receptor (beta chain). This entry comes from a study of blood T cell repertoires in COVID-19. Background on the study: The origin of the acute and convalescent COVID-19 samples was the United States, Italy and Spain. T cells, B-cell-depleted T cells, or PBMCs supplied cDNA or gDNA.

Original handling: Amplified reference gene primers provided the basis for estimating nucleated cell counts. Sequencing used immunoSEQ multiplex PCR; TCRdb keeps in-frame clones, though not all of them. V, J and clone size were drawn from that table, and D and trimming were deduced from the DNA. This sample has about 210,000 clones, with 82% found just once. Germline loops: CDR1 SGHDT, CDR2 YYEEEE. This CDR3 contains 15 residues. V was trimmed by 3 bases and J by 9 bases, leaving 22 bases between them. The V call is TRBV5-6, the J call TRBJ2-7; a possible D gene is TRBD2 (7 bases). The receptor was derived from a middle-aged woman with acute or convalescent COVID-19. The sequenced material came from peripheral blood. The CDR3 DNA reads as TGTGCCAGCAGCTCCGGCACTTGGGGGGGCCAACGGCAGTACTTC. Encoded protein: CASSSGTWGGQRQYF.